This TCR beta chain was sequenced during a study of OX40 agonist ivuxolimab in advanced cancers. This table comes from immunoSEQ multiplex PCR, and its TCRdb copy is limited to in-frame clones, with some not included. The sample shows fewer than 100,000 clones, around 85% of them seen only once. Looked up from germline, CDR1 is MNHEY and CDR2 is SVGAGI. V lost 4 bases and J lost 5; bases outside the gene matches: 4. The CDR3 is 14 residues long. This rearrangement joins TRBV6-5 to TRBJ1-5; 8 nucleotides agree with TRBD1. This TCR derives from an adult with an advanced solid tumor such as melanoma, head and neck, liver or kidney cancer. The source material was CD4+ or CD8+ T cells sorted from blood, sampled in a trial of the OX40 agonist ivuxolimab. The CDR3 reads CASSWTGTDQPQHF. In nucleotides, the CDR3 is TGTGCCAGCAGTTGGACAGGGACAGATCAGCCCCAGCATTTT.